This TCR beta chain was recorded in a study of glioma-infiltrating T cells after dendritic cell vaccination. The J segment lost 3 bases and the V segment lost 6 bases, leaving 5 bases of the junction unmatched. The length of the CDR3 is 13 residues. Germline assignment: CDR1 SEHNR and CDR2 FQNEAQ (reference sequence). With respect to this clone: What it binds is unknown. In the same sample, other DNA sequences code for this CDR3.

Up to 2 ug genomic DNA was used for TCRB CDR3 amplification. Produced via immunoSEQ multiplex PCR; TCRdb's table is partial and in-frame only. The sample comprises around 100,000 clones, 81% of which are singletons, and over 9.5% rests with the top ten. Only patients with spare fresh-frozen tumor and over two years of follow-up were included. Study-wide findings and caveats: Complete blood and tumor specimen sets were limited to few patients.

The source is a human donor with glioblastoma. Sequenced here: blood, sampled before dendritic cell vaccination. V and J are TRBV7-9 and TRBJ2-7, with 7 bases aligning to TRBD1. The CDR3 loop is CASSSGQSYEQYF. The CDR3 bases are TGTGCCAGCAGTTCGGGACAGAGCTACGAGCAGTACTTC.